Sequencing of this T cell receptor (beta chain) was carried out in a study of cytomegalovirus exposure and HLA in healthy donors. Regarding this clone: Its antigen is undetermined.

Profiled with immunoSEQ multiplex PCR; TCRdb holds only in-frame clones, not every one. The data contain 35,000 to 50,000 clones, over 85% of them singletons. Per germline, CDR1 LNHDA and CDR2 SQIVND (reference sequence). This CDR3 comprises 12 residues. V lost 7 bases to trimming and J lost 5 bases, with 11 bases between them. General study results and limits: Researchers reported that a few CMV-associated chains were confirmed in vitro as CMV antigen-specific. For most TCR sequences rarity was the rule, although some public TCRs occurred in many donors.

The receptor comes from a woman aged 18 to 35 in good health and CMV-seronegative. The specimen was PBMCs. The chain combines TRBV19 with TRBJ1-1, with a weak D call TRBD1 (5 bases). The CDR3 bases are TGTGCCAGTAACCCCGGGGGTACTGAAGCTTTCTTT. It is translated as CASNPGGTEAFF.